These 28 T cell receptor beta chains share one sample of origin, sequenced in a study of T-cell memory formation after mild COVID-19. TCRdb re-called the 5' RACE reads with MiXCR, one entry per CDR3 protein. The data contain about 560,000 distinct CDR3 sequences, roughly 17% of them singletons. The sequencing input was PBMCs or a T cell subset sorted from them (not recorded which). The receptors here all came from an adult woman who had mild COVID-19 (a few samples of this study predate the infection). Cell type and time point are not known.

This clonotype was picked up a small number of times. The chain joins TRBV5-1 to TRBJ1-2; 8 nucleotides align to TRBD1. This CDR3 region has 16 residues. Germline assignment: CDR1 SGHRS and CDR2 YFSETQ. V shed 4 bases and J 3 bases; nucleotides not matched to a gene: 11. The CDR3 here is CASSTGTGSFDYGYTF. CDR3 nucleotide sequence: TGCGCCAGCAGCACCGGGACAGGTTCCTTTGACTATGGCTACACCTTC.

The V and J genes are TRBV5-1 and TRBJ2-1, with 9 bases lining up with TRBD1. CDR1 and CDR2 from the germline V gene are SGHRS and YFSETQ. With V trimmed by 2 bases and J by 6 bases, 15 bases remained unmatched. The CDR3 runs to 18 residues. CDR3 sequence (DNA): TGCGCCAGCAGCTTTGGAGCCCCCGGGACAGGGATCATCAATGAGCAGTTCTTC. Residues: CASSFGAPGTGIINEQFF.

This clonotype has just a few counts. The CDR3 here is CASSPGEAGELFF. The CDR3 coding sequence is TGCGCCAGCAGCCCAGGAGAGGCCGGGGAGCTGTTTTTT. The genes are TRBV4-1 and TRBJ2-2; D ambiguous. Germline CDR1 reads MGHRA; CDR2 reads YSYEKL. V lost 4 bases, J lost 6 bases, and 9 bases lay in between. The CDR3 sequence is 13 residues long.

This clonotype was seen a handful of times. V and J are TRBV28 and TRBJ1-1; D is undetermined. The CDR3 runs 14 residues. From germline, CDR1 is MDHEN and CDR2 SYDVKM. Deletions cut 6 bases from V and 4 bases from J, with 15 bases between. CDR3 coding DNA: TGTGCCAGCAGCCCGGGTTCCCTGGGCACTGAAGCTTTCTTT. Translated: CASSPGSLGTEAFF.

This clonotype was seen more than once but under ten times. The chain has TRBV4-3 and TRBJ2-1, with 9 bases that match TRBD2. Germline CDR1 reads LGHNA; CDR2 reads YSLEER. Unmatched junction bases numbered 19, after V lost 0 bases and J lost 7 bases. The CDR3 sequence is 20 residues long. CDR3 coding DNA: TGCGCCAGCAGCCAAGATCCCGTTTTCGCCGGGACTAGCCAGGGGAATGAGCAGTTCTTC. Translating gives CASSQDPVFAGTSQGNEQFF.

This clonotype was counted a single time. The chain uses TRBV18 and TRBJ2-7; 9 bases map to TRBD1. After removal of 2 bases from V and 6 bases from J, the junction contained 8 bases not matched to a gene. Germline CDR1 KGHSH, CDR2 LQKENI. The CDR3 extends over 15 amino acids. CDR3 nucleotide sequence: TGTGCCAGCTCACCAGTCGGGACAGGGTTTTCCGAGCAGTACTTC. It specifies CASSPVGTGFSEQYF.

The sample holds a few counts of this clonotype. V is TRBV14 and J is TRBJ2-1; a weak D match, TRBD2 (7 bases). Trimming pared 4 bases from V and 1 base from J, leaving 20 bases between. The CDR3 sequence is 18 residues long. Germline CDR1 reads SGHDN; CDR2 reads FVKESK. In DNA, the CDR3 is TGTGCCAGCAGCCCCATCCGGCGCGGGGGCAGGTCCTACAATGAGCAGTTCTTC. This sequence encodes CASSPIRRGGRSYNEQFF.

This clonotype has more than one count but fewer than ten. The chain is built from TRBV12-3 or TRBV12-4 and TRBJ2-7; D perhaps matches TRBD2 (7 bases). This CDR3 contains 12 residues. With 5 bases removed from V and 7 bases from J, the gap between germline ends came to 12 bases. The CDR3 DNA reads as TGTGCCAGCAGTCCAGGGGAGGGAGAGCAGTACTTC. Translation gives CASSPGEGEQYF.

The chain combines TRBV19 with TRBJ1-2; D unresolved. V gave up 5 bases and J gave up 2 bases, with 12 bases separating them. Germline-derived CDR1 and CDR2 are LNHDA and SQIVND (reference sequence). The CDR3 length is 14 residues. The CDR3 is CASSVKTANYGYTF. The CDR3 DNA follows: TGTGCCAGTAGTGTTAAGACGGCCAACTATGGCTACACCTTC.

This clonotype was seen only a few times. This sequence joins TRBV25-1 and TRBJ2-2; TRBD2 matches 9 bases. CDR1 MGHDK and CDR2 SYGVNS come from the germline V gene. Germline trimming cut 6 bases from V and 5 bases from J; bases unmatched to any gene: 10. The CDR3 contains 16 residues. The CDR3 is CASRPAGGPRTGELFF. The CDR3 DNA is TGTGCCAGCAGGCCCGCGGGAGGGCCGAGAACCGGGGAGCTGTTTTTT.

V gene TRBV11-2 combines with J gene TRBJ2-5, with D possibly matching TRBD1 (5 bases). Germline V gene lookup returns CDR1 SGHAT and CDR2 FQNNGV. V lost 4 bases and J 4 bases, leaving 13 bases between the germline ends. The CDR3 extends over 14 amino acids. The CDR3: CASSSIQGTETQYF. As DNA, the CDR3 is TGTGCCAGCAGCTCCATCCAGGGAACAGAGACCCAGTACTTC.

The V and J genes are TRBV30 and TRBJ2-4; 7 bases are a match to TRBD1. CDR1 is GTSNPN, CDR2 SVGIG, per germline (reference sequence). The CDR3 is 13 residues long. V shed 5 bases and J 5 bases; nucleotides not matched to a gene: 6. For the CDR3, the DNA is TGTGCCTGGGAACAGGGGCCACAAAACATTCAGTACTTC. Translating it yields CAWEQGPQNIQYF.

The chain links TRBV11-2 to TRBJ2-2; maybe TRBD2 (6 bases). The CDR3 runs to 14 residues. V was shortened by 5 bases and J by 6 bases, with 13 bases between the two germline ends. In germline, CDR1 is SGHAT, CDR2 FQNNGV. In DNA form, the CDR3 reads TGTGCCAGCAGCCCCGTCGGGGGAGCCGGGGAGCTGTTTTTT. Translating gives CASSPVGGAGELFF.

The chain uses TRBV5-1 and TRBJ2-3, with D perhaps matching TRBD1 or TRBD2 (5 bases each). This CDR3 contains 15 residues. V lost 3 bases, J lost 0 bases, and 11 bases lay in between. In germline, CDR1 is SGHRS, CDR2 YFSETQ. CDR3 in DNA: TGCGCCAGCAGCTATGGGGACGGTAGCACAGATACGCAGTATTTT. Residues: CASSYGDGSTDTQYF.

CDR3 residues: CASSHSDKDYGYTF. The CDR3, as DNA: TGTGCCAGCAGCCACTCGGATAAAGACTATGGCTACACCTTC. The chain employs TRBV11-1 and TRBJ1-2; D remains unclear. The V end lost 5 bases, the J end lost 3 bases, and 13 bases lay between the germline ends. This CDR3 has 14 residues. Per germline, CDR1 SGHAT and CDR2 FQDESV (reference sequence). Looking up the rest from reference TRBV11-1 and TRBJ1-2 gives the full variable domain: EAEVAQSPRYKITEKSQAVAFWCDPISGHATLYWYRQILGQGPELLVQFQDESVVDDSQLPKDRFSAERLKGVDSTLKIQPAELGDSAMYLCASSHSDKDYGYTFGSGTRLTVV.

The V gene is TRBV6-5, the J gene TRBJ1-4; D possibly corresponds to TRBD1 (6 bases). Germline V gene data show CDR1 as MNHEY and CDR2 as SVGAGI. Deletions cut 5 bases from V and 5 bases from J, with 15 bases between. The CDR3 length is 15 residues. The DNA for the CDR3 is TGTGCCAGCAGTGACCGGGACATAGGGAATGAAAAACTGTTTTTT. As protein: CASSDRDIGNEKLFF.

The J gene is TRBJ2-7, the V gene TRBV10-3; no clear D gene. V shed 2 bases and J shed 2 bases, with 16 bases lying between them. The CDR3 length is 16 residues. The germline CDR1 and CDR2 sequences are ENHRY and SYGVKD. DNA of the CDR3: TGTGCCATCAGTGAGACCTCGCGCGCTCTTGCCTACGAGCAGTACTTC. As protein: CAISETSRALAYEQYF.

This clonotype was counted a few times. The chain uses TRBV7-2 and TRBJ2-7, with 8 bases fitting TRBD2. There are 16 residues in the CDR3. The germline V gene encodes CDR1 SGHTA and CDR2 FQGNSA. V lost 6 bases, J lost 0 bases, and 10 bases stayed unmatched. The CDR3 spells CASSITSGYPSYEQYF. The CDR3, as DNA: TGTGCCAGCAGTATCACTAGCGGTTATCCCTCCTACGAGCAGTACTTC.

The CDR3 DNA reads as TGTGCCAGCAGCGCGAGCACTGAAGCTTTCTTT. Amino acids: CASSASTEAFF. This chain connects TRBV11-3 to TRBJ1-1, with D uncertain. The CDR3 sequence is 11 residues long. Trimming removed 5 bases at V and 4 bases at J, with 5 bases between. Germline-derived CDR1 and CDR2 are SGHNT and YENEEA.

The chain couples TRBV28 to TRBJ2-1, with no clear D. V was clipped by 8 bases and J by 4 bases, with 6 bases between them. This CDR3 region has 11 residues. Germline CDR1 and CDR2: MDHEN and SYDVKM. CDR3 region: CASAVYNEQFF. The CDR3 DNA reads TGTGCCAGCGCCGTTTACAATGAGCAGTTCTTC.

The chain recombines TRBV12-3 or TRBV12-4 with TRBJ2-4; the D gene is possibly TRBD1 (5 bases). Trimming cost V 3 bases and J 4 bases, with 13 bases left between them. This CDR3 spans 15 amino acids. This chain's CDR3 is CASSFSAGLKNIQYF. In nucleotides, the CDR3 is TGTGCCAGCAGTTTTTCCGCAGGGTTGAAAAACATTCAGTACTTC.

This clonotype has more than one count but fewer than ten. CDR3 DNA sequence: TGTGCTAGTGGTTTGGGACTAGCGGGACACAATGAGCAGTTCTTC. Protein sequence: CASGLGLAGHNEQFF. This sequence joins TRBV12-5 and TRBJ2-1; 11 positions match TRBD2. Trimming removed 1 base from V and 5 bases from J; junction bases left unmatched: 1. This CDR3 comprises 15 residues. CDR1 LGHNT and CDR2 FRNRAP come from the germline V gene.

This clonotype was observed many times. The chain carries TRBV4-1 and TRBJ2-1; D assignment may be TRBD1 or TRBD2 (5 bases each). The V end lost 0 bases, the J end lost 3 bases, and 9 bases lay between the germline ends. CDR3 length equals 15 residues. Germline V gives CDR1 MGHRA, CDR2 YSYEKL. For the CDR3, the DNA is TGCGCCAGCAGCCAAGAGGGACGAAACTACAATGAGCAGTTCTTC. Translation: CASSQEGRNYNEQFF.

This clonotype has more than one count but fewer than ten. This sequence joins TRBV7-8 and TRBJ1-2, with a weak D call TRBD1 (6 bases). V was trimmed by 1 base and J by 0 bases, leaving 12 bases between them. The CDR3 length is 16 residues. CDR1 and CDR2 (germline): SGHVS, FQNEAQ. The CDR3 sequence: CASSLGGGTTNYGYTF. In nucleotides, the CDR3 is TGTGCCAGCAGCTTAGGCGGCGGGACAACTAACTATGGCTACACCTTC.

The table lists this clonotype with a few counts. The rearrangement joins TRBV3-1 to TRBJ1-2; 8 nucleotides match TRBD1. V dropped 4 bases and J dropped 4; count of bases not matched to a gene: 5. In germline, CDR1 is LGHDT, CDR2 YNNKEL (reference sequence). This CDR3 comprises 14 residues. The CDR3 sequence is CASSLRTGTYGYTF. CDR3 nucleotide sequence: TGTGCCAGCAGCCTGCGGACAGGGACCTATGGCTACACCTTC.

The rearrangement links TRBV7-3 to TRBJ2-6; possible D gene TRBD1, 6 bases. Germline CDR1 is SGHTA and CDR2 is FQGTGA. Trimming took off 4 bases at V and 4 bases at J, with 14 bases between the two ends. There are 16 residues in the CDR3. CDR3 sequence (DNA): TGTGCCAGCAGCTCCCAGGGGCCCACGGGGGCCAACGTCCTGACTTTC. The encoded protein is CASSSQGPTGANVLTF.

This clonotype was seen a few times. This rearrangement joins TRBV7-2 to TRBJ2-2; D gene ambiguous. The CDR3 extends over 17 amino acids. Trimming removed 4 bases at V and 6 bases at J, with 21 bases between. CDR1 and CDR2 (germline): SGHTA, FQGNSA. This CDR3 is CASSSRWGLVGSGELFF. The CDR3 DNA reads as TGTGCCAGCAGCTCCCGGTGGGGTTTAGTGGGGTCCGGGGAGCTGTTTTTT.

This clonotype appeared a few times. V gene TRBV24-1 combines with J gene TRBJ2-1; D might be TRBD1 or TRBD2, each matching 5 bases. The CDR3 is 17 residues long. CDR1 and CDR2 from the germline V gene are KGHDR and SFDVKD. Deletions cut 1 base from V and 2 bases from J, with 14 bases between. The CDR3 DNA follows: TGTGCCACCAGTGATTTTTCGGGGCGTGGGACCTACAATGAGCAGTTCTTC. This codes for CATSDFSGRGTYNEQFF.